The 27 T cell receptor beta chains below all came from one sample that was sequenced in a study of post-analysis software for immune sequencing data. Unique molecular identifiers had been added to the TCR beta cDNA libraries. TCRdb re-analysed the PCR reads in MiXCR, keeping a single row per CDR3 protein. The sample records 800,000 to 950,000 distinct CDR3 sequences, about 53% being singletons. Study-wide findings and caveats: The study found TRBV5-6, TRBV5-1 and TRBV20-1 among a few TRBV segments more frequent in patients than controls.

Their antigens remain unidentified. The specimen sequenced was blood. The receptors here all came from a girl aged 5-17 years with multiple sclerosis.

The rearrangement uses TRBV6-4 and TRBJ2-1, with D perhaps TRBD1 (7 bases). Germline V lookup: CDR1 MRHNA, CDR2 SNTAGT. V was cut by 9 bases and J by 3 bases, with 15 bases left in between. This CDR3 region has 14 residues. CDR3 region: CARPTRGDYNEQFF. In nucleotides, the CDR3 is TGTGCCAGACCGACCAGGGGGGACTACAATGAGCAGTTCTTC.

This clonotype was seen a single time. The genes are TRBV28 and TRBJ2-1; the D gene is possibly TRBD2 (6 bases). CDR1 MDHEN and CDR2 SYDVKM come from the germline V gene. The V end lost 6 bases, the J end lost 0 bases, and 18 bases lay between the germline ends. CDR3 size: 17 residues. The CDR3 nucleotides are TGTGCCAGCAGATCCGGGACTCACTGGAGCTCCTACAATGAGCAGTTCTTC. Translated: CASRSGTHWSSYNEQFF.

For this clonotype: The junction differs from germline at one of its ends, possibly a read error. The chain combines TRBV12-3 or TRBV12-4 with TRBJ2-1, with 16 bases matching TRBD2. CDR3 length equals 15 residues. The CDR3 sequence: CACSPGLAGGHEQFF. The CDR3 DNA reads TGTGCCTGCAGCCCGGGACTAGCGGGGGGGCATGAGCAGTTCTTC.

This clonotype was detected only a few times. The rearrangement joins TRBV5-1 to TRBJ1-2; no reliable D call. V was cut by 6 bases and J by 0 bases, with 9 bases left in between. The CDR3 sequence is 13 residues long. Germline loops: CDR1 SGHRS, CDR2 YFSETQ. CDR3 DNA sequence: TGCGCCAGCAAGGCCGGGGCTAACTATGGCTACACCTTC. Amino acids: CASKAGANYGYTF.

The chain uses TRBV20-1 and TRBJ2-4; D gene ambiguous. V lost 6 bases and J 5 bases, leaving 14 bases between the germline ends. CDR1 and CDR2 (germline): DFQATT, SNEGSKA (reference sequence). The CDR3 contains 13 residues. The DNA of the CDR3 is TGCAGTGCCTCAAGGGCAAACGAAAACATTCAGTACTTC. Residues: CSASRANENIQYF.

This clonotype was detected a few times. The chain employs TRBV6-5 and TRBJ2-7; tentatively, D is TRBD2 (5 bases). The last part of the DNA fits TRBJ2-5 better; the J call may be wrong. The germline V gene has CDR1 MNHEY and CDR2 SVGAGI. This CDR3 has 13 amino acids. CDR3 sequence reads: CASSRGPTETQYF. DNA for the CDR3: TGTGCCAGCAGCCGCGGGCCTACGGAGACCCAGTACTTC.

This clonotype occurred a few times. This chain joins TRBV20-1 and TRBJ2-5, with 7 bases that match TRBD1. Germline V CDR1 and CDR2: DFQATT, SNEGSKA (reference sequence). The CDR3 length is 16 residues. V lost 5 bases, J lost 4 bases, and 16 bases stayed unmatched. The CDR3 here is CSAQIRGQPVRETQYF. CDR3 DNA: TGCAGTGCTCAAATTCGGGGACAGCCAGTCCGAGAGACCCAGTACTTC.

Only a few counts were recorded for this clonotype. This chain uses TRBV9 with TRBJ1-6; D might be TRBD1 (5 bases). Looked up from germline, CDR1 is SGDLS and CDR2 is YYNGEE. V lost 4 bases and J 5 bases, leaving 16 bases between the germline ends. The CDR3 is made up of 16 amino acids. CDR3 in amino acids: CASSRGPRGNNSPLHF. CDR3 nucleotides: TGTGCCAGCAGCCGCGGCCCGAGGGGCAATAATTCACCCCTCCACTTT.

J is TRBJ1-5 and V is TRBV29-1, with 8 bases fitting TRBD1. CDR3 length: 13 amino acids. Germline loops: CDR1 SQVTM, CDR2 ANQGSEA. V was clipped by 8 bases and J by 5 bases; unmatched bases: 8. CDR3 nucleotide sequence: TGCAGCTTCCGACAGGGGAACGATCAGCCCCAGCATTTT. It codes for CSFRQGNDQPQHF.

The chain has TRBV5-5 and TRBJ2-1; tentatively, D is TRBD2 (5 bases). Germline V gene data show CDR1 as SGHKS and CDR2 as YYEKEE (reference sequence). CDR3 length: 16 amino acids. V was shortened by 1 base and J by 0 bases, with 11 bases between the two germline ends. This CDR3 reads CASSLWESRSYNEQFF. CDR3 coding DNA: TGTGCCAGCAGCTTGTGGGAGAGTCGCTCCTACAATGAGCAGTTCTTC.

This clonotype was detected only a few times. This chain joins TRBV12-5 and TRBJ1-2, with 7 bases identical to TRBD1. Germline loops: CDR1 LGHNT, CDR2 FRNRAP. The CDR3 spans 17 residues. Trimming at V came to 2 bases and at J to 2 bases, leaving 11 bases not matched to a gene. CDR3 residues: CASGLSLSGGQNYGYTF. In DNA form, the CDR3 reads TGTGCTAGTGGTTTGAGTCTAAGTGGGGGACAGAACTATGGCTACACCTTC.

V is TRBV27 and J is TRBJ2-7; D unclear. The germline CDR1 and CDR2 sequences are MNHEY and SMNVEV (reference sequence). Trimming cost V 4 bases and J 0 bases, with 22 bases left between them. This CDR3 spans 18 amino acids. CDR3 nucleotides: TGTGCCAGCAGTTCCATATCCCCCGGTGTTGTTAGCTCCTACGAGCAGTACTTC. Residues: CASSSISPGVVSSYEQYF.

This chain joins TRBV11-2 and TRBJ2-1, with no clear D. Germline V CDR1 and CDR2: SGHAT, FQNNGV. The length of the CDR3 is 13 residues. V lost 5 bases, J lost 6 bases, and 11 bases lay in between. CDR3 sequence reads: CASSQDRSNEQFF. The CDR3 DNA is TGTGCCAGCAGCCAGGACCGAAGCAATGAGCAGTTCTTC. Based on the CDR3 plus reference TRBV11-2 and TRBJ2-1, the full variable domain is EAGVAQSPRYKIIEKRQSVAFWCNPISGHATLYWYQQILGQGPKLLIQFQNNGVVDDSQLPKDRFSAERLKGVDSTLKIQPAKLEDSAVYLCASSQDRSNEQFFGPGTRLTVL.

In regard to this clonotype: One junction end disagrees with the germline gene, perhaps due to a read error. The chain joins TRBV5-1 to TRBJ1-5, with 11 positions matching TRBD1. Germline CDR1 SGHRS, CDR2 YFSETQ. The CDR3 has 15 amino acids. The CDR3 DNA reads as TGTGCCAGCAGTCTAGCGGGACAGGGGGATCAGCCCCAGCATTTT. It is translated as CASSLAGQGDQPQHF.

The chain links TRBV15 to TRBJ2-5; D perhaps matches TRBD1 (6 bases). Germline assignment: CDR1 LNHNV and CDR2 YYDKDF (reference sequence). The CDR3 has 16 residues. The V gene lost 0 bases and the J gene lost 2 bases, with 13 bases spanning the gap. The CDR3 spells CATSRDPGQGQETQYF. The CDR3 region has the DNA TGTGCCACCAGCAGAGACCCTGGTCAGGGGCAAGAGACCCAGTACTTC.

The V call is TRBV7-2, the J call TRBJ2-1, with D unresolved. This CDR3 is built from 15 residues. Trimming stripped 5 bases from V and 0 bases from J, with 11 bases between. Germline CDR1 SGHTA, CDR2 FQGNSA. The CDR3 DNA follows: TGTGCCAGCAGCGCTGGCGGAACCTCCTACAATGAGCAGTTCTTC. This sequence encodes CASSAGGTSYNEQFF.

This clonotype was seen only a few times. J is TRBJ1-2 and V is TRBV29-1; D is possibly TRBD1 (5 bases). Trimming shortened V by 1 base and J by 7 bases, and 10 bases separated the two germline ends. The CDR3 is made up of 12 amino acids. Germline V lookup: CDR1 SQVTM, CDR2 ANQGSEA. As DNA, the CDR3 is TGCAGCGTTGAAGTACTGGGGGTTGGCTACACCTTC. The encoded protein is CSVEVLGVGYTF.

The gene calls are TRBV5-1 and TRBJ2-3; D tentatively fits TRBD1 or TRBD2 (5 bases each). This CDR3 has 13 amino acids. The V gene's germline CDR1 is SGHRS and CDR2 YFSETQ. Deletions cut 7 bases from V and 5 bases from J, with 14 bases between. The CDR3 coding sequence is TGCGCCAGCGGGACCGCCTTTGGAGATACGCAGTATTTT. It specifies CASGTAFGDTQYF.

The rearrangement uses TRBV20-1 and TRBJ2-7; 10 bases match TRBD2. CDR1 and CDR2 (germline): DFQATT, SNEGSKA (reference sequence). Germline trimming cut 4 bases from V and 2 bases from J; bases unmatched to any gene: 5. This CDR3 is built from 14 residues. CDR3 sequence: CSAKIAGGTYEQYF. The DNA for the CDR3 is TGCAGTGCTAAAATAGCGGGGGGAACCTACGAGCAGTACTTC.

The CDR3 DNA sequence: TGTGCCATCTTAGGCTATGGCTACACCTTC. The encoded protein is CAILGYGYTF. The rearrangement uses TRBV11-2 and TRBJ1-2; D gene uncertain. The CDR3 contains 10 residues. The V end was cut by 10 bases, the J end by 4 bases, with 7 bases between. Germline values: CDR1 SGHAT, CDR2 FQNNGV.

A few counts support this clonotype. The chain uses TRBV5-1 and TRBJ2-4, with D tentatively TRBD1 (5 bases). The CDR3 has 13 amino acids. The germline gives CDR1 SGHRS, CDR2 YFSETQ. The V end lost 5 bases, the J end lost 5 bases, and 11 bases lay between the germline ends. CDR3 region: CASSFDSQNIQYF. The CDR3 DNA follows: TGCGCCAGCAGTTTTGACAGCCAAAACATTCAGTACTTC. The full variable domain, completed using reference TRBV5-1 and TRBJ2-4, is KAGVTQTPRYLIKTRGQQVTLSCSPISGHRSVSWYQQTPGQGLQFLFEYFSETQRNKGNFPGRFSGRQFSNSRSEMNVSTLELGDSALYLCASSFDSQNIQYFGAGTRLSVL.

The CDR3 nucleotides are TGCAGCGTTTGGACAGGACCGAACACTGAAGCTTTCTTT. Translated: CSVWTGPNTEAFF. The chain joins TRBV29-1 to TRBJ1-1, with 7 bases lining up with TRBD1. The CDR3 has 13 residues. Germline CDR1 reads SQVTM; CDR2 reads ANQGSEA. V lost 5 bases and J lost 1; bases outside the gene matches: 4.

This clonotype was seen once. CDR3 loop: CASSQVGGGSGEQYF. The CDR3 bases are TGTGCCAGCAGCCAAGTTGGGGGAGGATCCGGCGAGCAGTACTTC. This rearrangement joins TRBV14 to TRBJ2-7; D is possibly TRBD2 (6 bases). Germline loops: CDR1 SGHDN, CDR2 FVKESK. Trimming cost V 1 base and J 6 bases, with 16 bases left between them. The CDR3 runs to 15 residues.

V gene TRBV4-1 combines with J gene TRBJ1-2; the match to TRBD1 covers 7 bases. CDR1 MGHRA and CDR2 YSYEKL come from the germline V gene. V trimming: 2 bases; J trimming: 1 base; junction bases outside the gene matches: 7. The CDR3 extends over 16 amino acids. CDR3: CASSQTTGTVNYGYTF. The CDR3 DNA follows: TGCGCCAGCAGCCAAACGACCGGGACAGTTAACTATGGCTACACCTTC.

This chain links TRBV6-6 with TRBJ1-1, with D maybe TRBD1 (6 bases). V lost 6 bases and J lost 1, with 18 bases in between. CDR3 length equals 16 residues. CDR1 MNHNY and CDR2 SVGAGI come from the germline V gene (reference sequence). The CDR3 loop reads CASSYPSQGSNTEAFF. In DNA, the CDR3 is TGTGCCAGCAGCTATCCCTCCCAGGGGTCGAACACTGAAGCTTTCTTT.

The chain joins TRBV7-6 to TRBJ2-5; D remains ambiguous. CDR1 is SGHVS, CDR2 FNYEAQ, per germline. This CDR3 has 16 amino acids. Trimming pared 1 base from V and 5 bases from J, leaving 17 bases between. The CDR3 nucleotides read TGTGCCAGCAGCTTAGGGGCGGTGCTTTCCCAGGAGACCCAGTACTTC. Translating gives CASSLGAVLSQETQYF.

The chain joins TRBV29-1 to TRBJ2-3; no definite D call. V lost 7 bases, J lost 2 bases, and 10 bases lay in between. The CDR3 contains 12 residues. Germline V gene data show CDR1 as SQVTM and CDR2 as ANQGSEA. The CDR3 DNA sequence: TGCAGCGACCGACCGGCCACAGATACGCAGTATTTT. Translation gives CSDRPATDTQYF.